The clone carrying this TCR beta chain was picked up many times. Antigen specificity is unknown. This sample is part of a study of blood T cells in healthy people across ages. Study-wide findings and caveats: CMV infection status of these donors was not known.

The germline CDR1 and CDR2 sequences are MNHEY and SVGAGI. The CDR3 covers 15 residues. Trimming cost V 5 bases and J 4 bases, with 15 bases left between them. A second PCR of about 6 to 11 cycles used a sample-barcoded 5' primer and a J-beta primer mix. TCRdb re-analysed the 5' RACE reads in MiXCR, keeping a single row per CDR3 protein. The repertoire holds hundreds of thousands of distinct CDR3 sequences, with about 37% as singletons. Every sample yielded at least 6.5 million isolated PBMCs. Extraction yielded at least 5 micrograms of total RNA per sample. The clonotype originates from a man between 18 and 35 years old in good health. Sample: blood. The rearrangement links TRBV6-5 to TRBJ2-1, with TRBD2 as a possible D gene (7 bases). The CDR3 DNA is TGTGCCAGCAGTGTATCTCGGGGGGCTTACAATGAGCAGTTCTTC. Its translation is CASSVSRGAYNEQFF.